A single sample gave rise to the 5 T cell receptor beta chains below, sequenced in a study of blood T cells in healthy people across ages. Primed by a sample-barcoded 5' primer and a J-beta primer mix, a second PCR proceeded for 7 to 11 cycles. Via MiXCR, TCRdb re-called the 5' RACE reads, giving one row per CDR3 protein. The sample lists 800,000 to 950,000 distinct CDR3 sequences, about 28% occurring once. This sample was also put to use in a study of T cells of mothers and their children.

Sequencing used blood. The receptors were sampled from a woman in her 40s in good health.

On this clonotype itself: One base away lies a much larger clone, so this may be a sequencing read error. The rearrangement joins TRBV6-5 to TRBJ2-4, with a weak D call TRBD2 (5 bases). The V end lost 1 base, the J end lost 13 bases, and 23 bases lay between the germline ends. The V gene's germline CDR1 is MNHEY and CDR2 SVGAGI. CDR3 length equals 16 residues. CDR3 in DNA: TGTGCCAGCAGTTACTTCGACTATCTCTCTGGTAATGAGCAGTACTTC. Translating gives CASSYFDYLSGNEQYF.

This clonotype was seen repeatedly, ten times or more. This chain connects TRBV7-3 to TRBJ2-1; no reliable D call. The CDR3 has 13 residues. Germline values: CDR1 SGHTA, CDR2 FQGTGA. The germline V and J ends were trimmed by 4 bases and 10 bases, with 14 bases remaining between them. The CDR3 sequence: CASSSGPAGEQFF. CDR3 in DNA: TGTGCCAGCAGCTCCGGACCAGCTGGAGAGCAGTTCTTC.

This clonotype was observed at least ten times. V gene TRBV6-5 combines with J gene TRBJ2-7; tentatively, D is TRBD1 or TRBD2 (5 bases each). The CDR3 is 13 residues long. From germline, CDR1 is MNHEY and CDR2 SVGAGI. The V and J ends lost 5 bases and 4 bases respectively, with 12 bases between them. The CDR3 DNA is TGTGCCAGCAGTGATAACAGGAGGTACGAGCAGTACTTC. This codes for CASSDNRRYEQYF.

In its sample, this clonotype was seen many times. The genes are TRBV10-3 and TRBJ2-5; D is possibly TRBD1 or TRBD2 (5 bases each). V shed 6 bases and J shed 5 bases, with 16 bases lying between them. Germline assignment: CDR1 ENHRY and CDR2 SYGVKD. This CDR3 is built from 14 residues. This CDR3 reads CAISVNPWGETQYF. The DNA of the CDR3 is TGTGCCATCAGCGTAAACCCATGGGGGGAGACCCAGTACTTC.

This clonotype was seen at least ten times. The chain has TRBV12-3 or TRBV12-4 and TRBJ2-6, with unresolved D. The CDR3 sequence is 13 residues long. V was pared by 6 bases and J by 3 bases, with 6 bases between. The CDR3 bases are TGTGCCAGCAGCCTGGGTGGGGCCAACGTCCTGACTTTC. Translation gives CASSLGGANVLTF.